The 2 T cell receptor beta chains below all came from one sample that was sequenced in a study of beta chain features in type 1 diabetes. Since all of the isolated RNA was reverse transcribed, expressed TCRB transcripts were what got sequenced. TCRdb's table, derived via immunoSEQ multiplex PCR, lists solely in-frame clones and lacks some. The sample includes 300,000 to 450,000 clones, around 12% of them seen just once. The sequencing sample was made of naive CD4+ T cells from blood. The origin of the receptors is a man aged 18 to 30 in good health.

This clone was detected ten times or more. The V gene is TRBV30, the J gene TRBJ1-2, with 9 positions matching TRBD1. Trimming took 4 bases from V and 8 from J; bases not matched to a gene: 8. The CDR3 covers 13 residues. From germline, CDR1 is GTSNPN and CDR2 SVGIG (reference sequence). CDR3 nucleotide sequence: TGTGCCTGGACGGTACAGGGGGCCGGGGGCTACACCTTC. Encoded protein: CAWTVQGAGGYTF.

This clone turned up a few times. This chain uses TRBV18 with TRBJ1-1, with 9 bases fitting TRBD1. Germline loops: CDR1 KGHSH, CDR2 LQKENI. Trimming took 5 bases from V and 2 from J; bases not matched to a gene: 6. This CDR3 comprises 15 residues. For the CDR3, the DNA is TGTGCCAGCTCAACAGCGGGACAGGGCAACACTGAAGCTTTCTTT. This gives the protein CASSTAGQGNTEAFF.